The subject of this entry is one TCR beta chain. The antigen is not known. Germline CDR1 is ENHRY and CDR2 is SYGVKD. V trimming: 11 bases; J trimming: 5 bases; junction bases outside the gene matches: 13. The CDR3 covers 14 residues. The data derive from a study of PD-1 blockade in classical Hodgkin lymphoma. Study-wide background: Patients were given intravenous nivolumab, 3 mg/kg, every 2 weeks. Study outcomes and limitations: Reported baseline diversity: healthy donors highest, relapsed/refractory patients lowest. Complete responders' baseline diversity resembled that of newly diagnosed patients.

Relapse after autologous stem cell transplantation occurred in every patient, and brentuximab vedotin exposure varied. Profiled with immunoSEQ multiplex PCR; TCRdb holds only in-frame clones, not every one. This sample yields under 20,000 clones, of which about four fifths are seen a single time; 25% to 35% belongs to the top ten. Sequenced material: peripheral blood mononuclear cells (PBMCs), taken before the second cycle of nivolumab. The sequence came from a human donor with classical Hodgkin lymphoma. The V call is TRBV10-3, the J call TRBJ1-1, with 8 nucleotides matching TRBD1. The CDR3 reads CAASGTGGWTEAFF. CDR3 bases: TGTGCCGCCTCCGGGACAGGAGGGTGGACTGAAGCTTTCTTT.